A single sample is the source of the 18 T cell receptor beta chains below, sequenced in a study of T-cell memory formation after mild COVID-19. TCRdb reprocessed the 5' RACE reads via MiXCR and lists one record per CDR3 protein. The sample carries a few hundred thousand distinct CDR3 sequences, around 28% recorded once. The specimen was PBMCs or a T cell subset sorted from them (not recorded which). Receptors originate from an adult woman who had mild COVID-19 (a few samples of this study predate the infection). Cell type and time point are not known.

The CDR3 sequence: CASSLGSKDTQYF. CDR3 bases: TGTGCCAGCAGCTTGGGATCCAAAGATACGCAGTATTTT. The V and J genes are TRBV5-4 and TRBJ2-3, with D hard to call. With 0 bases removed from V and 5 bases from J, the gap between germline ends came to 7 bases. CDR3 length equals 13 residues. Germline V gene lookup returns CDR1 SGHNT and CDR2 YYREEE (reference sequence).

This chain links TRBV29-1 with TRBJ2-7; D possibly corresponds to TRBD2 (5 bases). The ends were cut back, 8 bases at V and 0 bases at J, with 11 bases in the middle. Germline CDR1 is SQVTM and CDR2 is ANQGSEA. There are 12 residues in the CDR3. The CDR3 loop is CSLRTDSYEQYF. Written as DNA, the CDR3 is TGCAGCCTTCGGACTGACTCCTACGAGCAGTACTTC.

The chain is built from TRBV4-1 and TRBJ1-5, with D possibly TRBD1 on 6 matching bases. V lost 1 base and J lost 1, with 14 bases in between. This CDR3 comprises 17 residues. Looked up from germline, CDR1 is MGHRA and CDR2 is YSYEKL. DNA of the CDR3: TGCGCCAGCAGCCAAGGAGCCCAGGGGTTGAGCAATCAGCCCCAGCATTTT. Translating gives CASSQGAQGLSNQPQHF.

The genes are TRBV29-1 and TRBJ2-1; maybe TRBD2 (6 bases). CDR3 length: 17 amino acids. The germline V gene encodes CDR1 SQVTM and CDR2 ANQGSEA. V was trimmed by 3 bases and J by 0 bases, leaving 18 bases between them. Here the CDR3 reads CSVEPAPSESSYNEQFF. For the CDR3, the DNA is TGCAGCGTTGAGCCCGCACCTAGCGAGAGCTCCTACAATGAGCAGTTCTTC.

The genes are TRBV7-9 and TRBJ2-7; 14 nucleotides agree with TRBD2. The CDR3 spans 16 residues. The germline CDR1 and CDR2 sequences are SEHNR and FQNEAQ (reference sequence). After removal of 2 bases from V and 2 bases from J, the junction contained 2 bases not matched to a gene. The DNA for the CDR3 is TGTGCCAGCAGCTTATCGGGACTAGCGGGGGCCTACGAGCAGTACTTC. Encoded protein: CASSLSGLAGAYEQYF.

The rearrangement joins TRBV27 to TRBJ2-3; 11 bases align to TRBD1. The CDR3 loop spans 16 amino acids. V lost 1 base to trimming and J lost 2 bases; unmatched junction nucleotides: 2. Germline V gene sequence: CDR1 MNHEY, CDR2 SMNVEV (reference sequence). The CDR3 loop reads CASSLWGQGVTDTQYF. As DNA, the CDR3 is TGTGCCAGCAGTTTATGGGGACAGGGGGTCACAGATACGCAGTATTTT.

In its sample, this clonotype was seen a few times. The rearrangement links TRBV12-3 or TRBV12-4 to TRBJ2-3; the D gene is possibly TRBD2 (6 bases). V shed 5 bases and J shed 3 bases, with 15 bases lying between them. This CDR3 is built from 15 residues. The CDR3 region has the DNA TGTGCCAGCAGTCCTGGGGGGAGGAGAACAGATACGCAGTATTTT. Its protein product is CASSPGGRRTDTQYF.

This clonotype was picked up a small number of times. The chain joins TRBV19 to TRBJ1-2; 7 bases are shared with TRBD1. J was trimmed by 3 bases and V by 1 base; bases with no gene match: 2. Germline V CDR1 and CDR2: LNHDA, SQIVND (reference sequence). The length of the CDR3 is 14 residues. The CDR3 nucleotides read TGTGCCAGTAGTATAGTGGGACAGCACTATGGCTACACCTTC. Translating it yields CASSIVGQHYGYTF.

The J gene is TRBJ2-7, the V gene TRBV9; either TRBD1 or TRBD2 may fit D (5 bases each). The V gene's germline CDR1 is SGDLS and CDR2 YYNGEE. Deletions cut 0 bases from V and 6 bases from J, with 13 bases between. The CDR3 has 14 residues. CDR3 sequence reads: CASSVGGFSREQYF. Written as DNA, the CDR3 is TGTGCCAGCAGCGTAGGGGGGTTCTCCCGCGAGCAGTACTTC. The full variable domain, completed using reference TRBV9 and TRBJ2-7, is DSGVTQTPKHLITATGQRVTLRCSPRSGDLSVYWYQQSLDQGLQFLIQYYNGEERAKGNILERFSAQQFPDLHSELNLSSLELGDSALYFCASSVGGFSREQYFGPGTRLTVT.

This clonotype was detected only once. The J gene is TRBJ1-1, the V gene TRBV5-1; D gene unclear. CDR3 length: 14 amino acids. CDR1 is SGHRS, CDR2 YFSETQ, per germline. Trimming took 2 bases from V and 5 from J, leaving 13 bases between them. CDR3 amino acids: CASSLTIAGTEAFF. The DNA for the CDR3 is TGCGCCAGCAGCTTAACAATTGCCGGGACTGAAGCTTTCTTT.

V usage is TRBV6-2 or TRBV6-3 and J usage is TRBJ1-6; 10 bases agree with TRBD1. This CDR3 region has 13 residues. V lost 6 bases, J lost 7 bases, and 0 bases stayed unmatched. Germline values: CDR1 MNHEY, CDR2 SVGEGT. The DNA of the CDR3 is TGTGCCAGCAGGGGACAGGGGAATTCACCCCTCCACTTT. It specifies CASRGQGNSPLHF.

This clonotype was recorded at least ten times. This chain connects TRBV5-1 to TRBJ2-7; D uncertain. The CDR3 is 11 residues long. From germline, CDR1 is SGHRS and CDR2 YFSETQ. V lost 5 bases and J lost 4, with 7 bases in between. CDR3 in DNA: TGCGCCAGCAGAGACTCATACGAGCAGTACTTC. Its protein product is CASRDSYEQYF.

The gene calls are TRBV5-1 and TRBJ1-1; TRBD1 aligns across 7 bases. After removal of 5 bases from V and 2 bases from J, the junction contained 24 bases not matched to a gene. CDR1 is SGHRS, CDR2 YFSETQ, per germline. This CDR3 region has 20 residues. This CDR3 reads CASSIRPWVTGDRVNTEAFF. In DNA form, the CDR3 reads TGCGCCAGCAGTATCCGTCCCTGGGTTACCGGAGACAGGGTTAACACTGAAGCTTTCTTT.

This clonotype occurred a few times. This sequence joins TRBV15 and TRBJ2-1; maybe TRBD2 (7 bases). V was shortened by 3 bases and J by 8 bases, with 14 bases between the two germline ends. Germline V gene data show CDR1 as LNHNV and CDR2 as YYDKDF (reference sequence). The CDR3 has 14 amino acids. This chain's CDR3 is CATSSRGGRDEQFF. CDR3 sequence (DNA): TGTGCCACCAGCAGTAGGGGGGGGAGGGATGAGCAGTTCTTC.

CDR3 region: CASSLVVGDNTQYF. The CDR3 DNA sequence: TGCGCCAGCAGCTTGGTGGTTGGGGACAATACGCAGTATTTT. The chain uses TRBV5-1 and TRBJ2-3; possible D gene TRBD1, 6 bases. This CDR3 contains 14 residues. Germline V gene lookup returns CDR1 SGHRS and CDR2 YFSETQ. V shed 0 bases and J shed 7 bases, with 12 bases lying between them. Filled out from reference TRBV5-1 and TRBJ2-3, the complete variable domain reads KAGVTQTPRYLIKTRGQQVTLSCSPISGHRSVSWYQQTPGQGLQFLFEYFSETQRNKGNFPGRFSGRQFSNSRSEMNVSTLELGDSALYLCASSLVVGDNTQYFGPGTRLTVL.

The V and J genes are TRBV30 and TRBJ1-1; D ambiguous. CDR1 is GTSNPN and CDR2 is SVGIG in the germline V gene (reference sequence). Trimming shortened V by 5 bases and J by 5 bases, and 6 bases separated the two germline ends. The CDR3 is made up of 10 amino acids. The CDR3 protein is CAWSATEAFF. CDR3 DNA: TGTGCCTGGTCAGCGACTGAAGCTTTCTTT.

The chain carries TRBV18 and TRBJ2-7; 8 bases align to TRBD2. The CDR3 is 15 residues long. Germline CDR1 and CDR2: KGHSH and LQKENI. Germline trimming cut 0 bases from V and 6 bases from J; bases unmatched to any gene: 7. For the CDR3, the DNA is TGTGCCAGCTCACCACCCGGGACTAGAAGGGGCGAGCAGTACTTC. Protein product: CASSPPGTRRGEQYF.

The J gene is TRBJ1-3, the V gene TRBV5-5; no reliable D call. The CDR3 runs 15 residues. V lost 0 bases and J 3 bases, leaving 10 bases between the germline ends. Germline V gene sequence: CDR1 SGHKS, CDR2 YYEKEE (reference sequence). CDR3 nucleotide sequence: TGTGCCAGCAGCTTGGAGCGGTTCTATGGAAACACCATATATTTT. As protein: CASSLERFYGNTIYF.